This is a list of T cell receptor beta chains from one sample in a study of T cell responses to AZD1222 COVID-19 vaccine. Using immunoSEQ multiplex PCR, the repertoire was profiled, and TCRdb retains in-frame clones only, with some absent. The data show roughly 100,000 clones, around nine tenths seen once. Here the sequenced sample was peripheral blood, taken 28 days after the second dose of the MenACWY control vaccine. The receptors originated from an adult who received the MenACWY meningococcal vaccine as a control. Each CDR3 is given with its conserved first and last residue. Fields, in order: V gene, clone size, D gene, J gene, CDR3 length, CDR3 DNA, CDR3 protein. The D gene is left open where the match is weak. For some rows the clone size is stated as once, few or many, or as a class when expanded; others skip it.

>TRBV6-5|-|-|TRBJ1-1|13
TGTGCCAGCCCGGGGGTTGGCGACACTGAAGCTTTCTTT
CASPGVGDTEAFF
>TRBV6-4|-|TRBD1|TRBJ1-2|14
TGTGCCAGCAGTGAGGACAGGGTTGGAGGCGGCTACACCTTC
CASSEDRVGGGYTF
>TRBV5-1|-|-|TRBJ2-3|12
TGCGCCAGCAGCCCAACATCGGATACGCAGTATTTT
CASSPTSDTQYF
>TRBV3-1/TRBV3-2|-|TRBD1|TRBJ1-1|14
TGTGCCAGCAGCCGAAGGACAGGGGGAACTGAAGCTTTCTTT
CASSRRTGGTEAFF
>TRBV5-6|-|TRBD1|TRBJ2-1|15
TGTGCCAGCAGCTTTGATAGGCAGGGGGTAAATGAGCAGTTCTTC
CASSFDRQGVNEQFF
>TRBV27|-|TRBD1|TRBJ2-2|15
TGTGCCAGCAGCCAGGACAGGGTTAGGACCGGGGAGCTGTTTTTT
CASSQDRVRTGELFF
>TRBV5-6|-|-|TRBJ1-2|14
TGTGCCAGCAGCCGCCAACAGGGCCCCTATGGCTACACCTTC
CASSRQQGPYGYTF
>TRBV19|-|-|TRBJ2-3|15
TGTGCCAGTAGCCTCCGACAGGCCAACACAGATACGCAGTATTTT
CASSLRQANTDTQYF
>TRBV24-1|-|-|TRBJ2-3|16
TGTGCCACCAGTGATTTGAGAGGGGGTTTGGCAGATACGCAGTATTTT
CATSDLRGGLADTQYF
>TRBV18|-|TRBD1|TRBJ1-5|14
TGTGCCAGCTCTCCGGGACAGGGCAATCAGCCCCAGCATTTT
CASSPGQGNQPQHF
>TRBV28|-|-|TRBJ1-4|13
TGTGCCAGTGGGCGGCGGGCATATGAAAAACTGTTTTTT
CASGRRAYEKLFF
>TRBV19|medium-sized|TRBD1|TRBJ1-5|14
TGTGCCAGTAGTACAAGACAGGGGAATCAGCCCCAGCATTTT
CASSTRQGNQPQHF
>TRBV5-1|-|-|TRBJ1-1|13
TGCGCCAGCAGCTTGAGCCCGAACACTGAAGCTTTCTTT
CASSLSPNTEAFF
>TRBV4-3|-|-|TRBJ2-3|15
TGCGCCAGCAGCCAGAACGTGGGGGCAGGGAATACGCAGTATTTT
CASSQNVGAGNTQYF
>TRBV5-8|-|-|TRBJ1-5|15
TGTGCCAGCAGCTGGACGACAGTTAGCAATCAGCCCCAGCATTTT
CASSWTTVSNQPQHF
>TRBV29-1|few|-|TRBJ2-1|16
TGCAGTACTGGGGGGGCTAGCGGTAGCTCCTACAATGAGCAGTTCTTC
CSTGGASGSSYNEQFF
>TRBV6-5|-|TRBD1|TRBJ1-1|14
TGTGCCAGCAGAACGACAGGGGTGGGGACTGAAGCTTTCTTT
CASRTTGVGTEAFF
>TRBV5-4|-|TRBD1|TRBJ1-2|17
TGTGCCAGCAGCCCGGAGGGCGACAGGGCGGATCTGCATGGCTACACCTTC
CASSPEGDRADLHGYTF
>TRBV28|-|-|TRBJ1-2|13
TGTGCCAGCAGTTTAGTTTGGCAGAATGGCTACACCTTC
CASSLVWQNGYTF
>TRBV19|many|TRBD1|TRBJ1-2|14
TGTGCCAGTGAAGAGGGACAGAAAAACTATGGCTACACCTTC
CASEEGQKNYGYTF
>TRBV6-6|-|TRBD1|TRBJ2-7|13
TGTGCCAGCAAGGCCGGACAGGGGGCCGGCCCGGGCTTC
CASKAGQGAGPGF
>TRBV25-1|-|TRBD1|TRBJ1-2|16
TGTGCCAGCAGTGAACAATACTGGACAGGCAGTAACGGCTACACCTTC
CASSEQYWTGSNGYTF
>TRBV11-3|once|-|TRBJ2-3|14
TGTGCCAGCAGCCACGGGTTCACCACAGATACGCAGTATTTT
CASSHGFTTDTQYF
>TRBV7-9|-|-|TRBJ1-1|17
TGTGCCAGCACCCCCACAGCGGGAGGGGATCCGAACACTGAAGCTTTCTTT
CASTPTAGGDPNTEAFF
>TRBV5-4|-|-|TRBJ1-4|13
TGTGCCAGCAGCTTAGGGCCGAATGAAAAACTGTTTTTT
CASSLGPNEKLFF
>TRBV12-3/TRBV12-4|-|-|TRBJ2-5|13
TGTGCCAGCAGCCTCGGCCATAGAGAGACCCAGTACTTC
CASSLGHRETQYF
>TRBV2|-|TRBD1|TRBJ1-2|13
TGTGCCAGCAGAAGAACAGGGGCTAGTGGCTACACCTTC
CASRRTGASGYTF
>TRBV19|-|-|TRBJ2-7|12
TGTGCCAGTAAGGACAGCGGTCGGGAGCAGTACTTC
CASKDSGREQYF